One sample yielded the 27 T cell receptor beta chains listed below, sequenced in a study of regulatory T cells in long-lasting Graves disease. CDR3 regions were amplified by Arm-PCR using iRepertoire HTBI primers to build TCR beta libraries. TCRdb reprocessed the multiplex PCR reads with MiXCR, giving one entry per CDR3 protein. The sample contains approximately 230,000 distinct CDR3 sequences, 15% to 20% of which appear only once. Time point of the sample: newly diagnosed GD, antithyroid drugs for less than 3 months. Scientists built the TCR library using RNA that was extracted from PBMCs. The specimen comprised peripheral blood mononuclear cells (PBMCs), sampled at new diagnosis, from a patient treated with antithyroid drugs. Receptors were obtained from a female donor with Graves disease.

The V and J genes are TRBV5-8 and TRBJ2-7, with a tentative D call TRBD2 (6 bases). Germline values: CDR1 SGHTS, CDR2 YDEGEE. V was shortened by 7 bases and J by 0 bases, with 17 bases between the two germline ends. The CDR3 runs to 15 residues. CDR3 DNA sequence: TGTGCCAGCTCTCTCCCGGGGAGGTACTCCTACGAGCAGTACTTC. Translation gives CASSLPGRYSYEQYF.

This clonotype was recorded at least ten times. The CDR3 region is CASSLGLAGGEDTQYF. CDR3 nucleotide sequence: TGTGCCAGCAGCCTGGGACTAGCGGGAGGTGAAGATACGCAGTATTTT. The rearrangement links TRBV12-3 or TRBV12-4 to TRBJ2-3; 15 bases fit TRBD2. This CDR3 spans 16 amino acids. After removal of 6 bases from V and 5 bases from J, the junction contained 6 bases not matched to a gene.

Regarding this clonotype: Being one base from a much bigger clone, this may be a read error. The chain recombines TRBV30 with TRBJ2-7, with 10 bases lining up with TRBD2. Germline assignment: CDR1 GTSNPN and CDR2 SVGIG (reference sequence). The trim removed 3 bases at V and 7 bases at J, leaving 9 bases unmatched. The CDR3 runs to 14 residues. The CDR3 spells CAWRGTSANNEQYF. The CDR3 DNA reads as TGTGCCTGGAGAGGGACTAGCGCCAACAATGAGCAGTACTTC.

This clonotype was detected only a few times. V and J are TRBV19 and TRBJ1-5; D gene uncertain. Between the trimmed V and J ends, which lost 8 bases and 0 bases, there was a span of 8 bases. The CDR3 has 13 amino acids. Germline-derived CDR1 and CDR2 are LNHDA and SQIVND (reference sequence). The CDR3 nucleotides read TGTGCCAGTTGCGTGGATAGCAATCAGCCCCAGCATTTT. Its translation is CASCVDSNQPQHF.

In this sample, this clonotype turned up a few times. This sequence joins TRBV5-1 and TRBJ2-5; 8 bases match TRBD2. V was pared by 0 bases and J by 2 bases, with 9 bases of the junction left unmatched. In germline, CDR1 is SGHRS, CDR2 YFSETQ. The CDR3 sequence is 17 residues long. The CDR3 coding sequence is TGCGCCAGCAGCTTGGTGGGGCTAGCGGGCTTGCAAGAGACCCAGTACTTC. Its protein product is CASSLVGLAGLQETQYF.

This clonotype was seen ten or more times. The chain is built from TRBV2 and TRBJ2-5; D remains ambiguous. From germline, CDR1 is SNHLY and CDR2 FYNNEI. V was clipped by 6 bases and J by 5 bases, with 13 bases between them. This CDR3 region has 13 residues. The CDR3 nucleotides are TGTGCCAGCAGCCCCGGCCTTACGGAGACCCAGTACTTC. Encoded protein: CASSPGLTETQYF.

This clonotype has a count of ten or more. Written as DNA, the CDR3 is TGTGCCAGCAGCTTAGCGGGAGGGCGAGATACGCAGTATTTT. It yields the protein CASSLAGGRDTQYF. V is TRBV11-2 and J is TRBJ2-3, with 8 positions matching TRBD2. Germline CDR1 reads SGHAT; CDR2 reads FQNNGV. CDR3 length equals 14 residues. V lost 1 base, J lost 5 bases, and 2 bases stayed unmatched.

With regard to this clonotype: A much larger clone sits a single nucleotide away, making a read error possible. The chain uses TRBV6-5 and TRBJ2-3; perhaps TRBD1 as D (6 bases). CDR1 and CDR2 (germline): MNHEY, SVGAGI. V lost 4 bases and J lost 4, with 15 bases in between. CDR3 length: 15 amino acids. CDR3 region: CASSSADRHADTQYF. CDR3 sequence (DNA): TGTGCCAGCAGTTCAGCGGACAGACACGCAGATACGCAGTATTTT.

This clonotype was seen ten or more times. The chain is built from TRBV27 and TRBJ2-1, with TRBD2 matching 9 bases. The V and J ends lost 5 bases and 0 bases, in that order; junction bases with no gene match: 2. The CDR3 sequence is 15 residues long. Germline CDR1 MNHEY, CDR2 SMNVEV (reference sequence). CDR3 DNA: TGTGCCAGCAGTCGAGCGGGAGGCTCCTACAATGAGCAGTTCTTC. It specifies CASSRAGGSYNEQFF.

This chain uses TRBV11-3 with TRBJ2-1, with TRBD1 matching over 8 bases. After removal of 6 bases from V and 6 bases from J, the junction contained 4 bases not matched to a gene. The CDR3 extends over 13 amino acids. Per the germline V gene, CDR1 is SGHNT and CDR2 is YENEEA. CDR3 coding DNA: TGTGCCAGCAGGGTACAGGGGGTCAATGAGCAGTTCTTC. Its translation is CASRVQGVNEQFF.

This clonotype was seen many times. The V and J genes are TRBV3-1 and TRBJ2-1; D possibly corresponds to TRBD2 (6 bases). Germline V lookup: CDR1 LGHDT, CDR2 YNNKEL (reference sequence). V dropped 3 bases and J dropped 8 bases, with 17 bases sitting between them. CDR3 length equals 15 residues. CDR3 sequence reads: CASSQASALRDEQFF. The CDR3 DNA follows: TGTGCCAGCAGCCAGGCTAGCGCCCTCCGGGATGAGCAGTTCTTC.

The rearrangement links TRBV6-2 or TRBV6-3 to TRBJ1-1, with 7 nucleotides matching TRBD1. The germline gives CDR1 MNHEY, CDR2 SVGEGT. The CDR3 runs to 16 residues. The V gene end was trimmed by 5 bases and the J gene end by 1 base; junction bases not matched to a gene: 10. CDR3 nucleotides: TGTGCCAGCAGTGATAGACGGAGGACAGGGAACACTGAAGCTTTCTTT. Translation: CASSDRRRTGNTEAFF.

This clonotype was seen at least ten times. The chain couples TRBV19 to TRBJ1-5; 9 bases are shared with TRBD1. This CDR3 spans 15 amino acids. CDR1 and CDR2 from the germline V gene are LNHDA and SQIVND (reference sequence). V gave up 6 bases and J gave up 4 bases; unmatched junction bases: 7. CDR3 amino acids: CASSPGTGLNQPQHF. The CDR3 DNA reads TGTGCCAGTAGCCCAGGGACAGGGCTTAATCAGCCCCAGCATTTT. Together with reference TRBV19 and TRBJ1-5, the CDR3 gives the full variable domain: DGGITQSPKYLFRKEGQNVTLSCEQNLNHDAMYWYRQDPGQGLRLIYYSQIVNDFQKGDIAEGYSVSREKKESFPLTVTSAQKNPTAFYLCASSPGTGLNQPQHFGDGTRLSIL.

This clonotype was counted a few times. The genes are TRBV19 and TRBJ2-1; the match to TRBD2 covers 7 bases. This CDR3 contains 13 residues. V lost 1 base, J lost 12 bases, and 6 bases stayed unmatched. From germline, CDR1 is LNHDA and CDR2 SQIVND (reference sequence). CDR3 sequence: CASSIGGGDPQFF. In DNA, the CDR3 is TGTGCCAGTAGTATAGGGGGGGGAGATCCGCAGTTCTTC. Supplemented by reference TRBV19 and TRBJ2-1, the full variable domain reads DGGITQSPKYLFRKEGQNVTLSCEQNLNHDAMYWYRQDPGQGLRLIYYSQIVNDFQKGDIAEGYSVSREKKESFPLTVTSAQKNPTAFYLCASSIGGGDPQFFGPGTRLTVL.

This clonotype was observed many times. The V and J genes are TRBV28 and TRBJ2-7; D might be TRBD1 (6 bases). V was shortened by 6 bases and J by 1 base, with 10 bases between the two germline ends. Germline loops: CDR1 MDHEN, CDR2 SYDVKM. The CDR3 sequence is 13 residues long. CDR3 sequence: CASRQQGSYEQYF. CDR3 coding DNA: TGTGCCAGCAGGCAACAGGGATCCTACGAGCAGTACTTC.

At least ten counts were recorded for this clonotype. The chain combines TRBV11-3 with TRBJ2-7, with TRBD1 identical over 9 bases. CDR1 and CDR2 from the germline V gene are SGHNT and YENEEA. The V gene end was trimmed by 3 bases and the J gene end by 6 bases; junction bases not matched to a gene: 6. The CDR3 length is 14 residues. As DNA, the CDR3 is TGTGCCAGCAGCTTGGGGACAGGGCGGTCCGAGCAGTACTTC. This encodes CASSLGTGRSEQYF.

This clonotype was observed at least ten times. The gene calls are TRBV2 and TRBJ2-5, with D hard to call. CDR1 and CDR2 from the germline V gene are SNHLY and FYNNEI. The CDR3 is 13 residues long. With 3 bases removed from V and 4 bases from J, the gap between germline ends came to 9 bases. The CDR3: CASSDRYGETQYF. CDR3 sequence (DNA): TGTGCCAGCAGTGATCGCTATGGAGAGACCCAGTACTTC.

This clonotype has at least ten counts. J is TRBJ2-3 and V is TRBV11-3; D is uncertain. Germline assignment: CDR1 SGHNT and CDR2 YENEEA. V was trimmed by 0 bases and J by 0 bases, leaving 1 base between them. This CDR3 is built from 13 residues. The CDR3 region has the DNA TGTGCCAGCAGCTTAGAAAGCACAGATACGCAGTATTTT. Its translation: CASSLESTDTQYF.

Details on this clonotype: A much larger clone sits a single nucleotide away, making a read error possible. The chain has TRBV18 and TRBJ2-2; possible D gene TRBD2, 5 bases. The germline V gene has CDR1 KGHSH and CDR2 LQKENI. This CDR3 region has 14 residues. CDR3 region: CASSLASNTGELLF. CDR3 DNA: TGTGCCAGCTCACTAGCTTCGAACACCGGGGAGCTGCTTTTT.

Many counts were recorded for this clonotype. This sequence joins TRBV9 and TRBJ2-3, with 10 bases matching TRBD2. The V and J ends lost 5 bases and 2 bases, in that order; junction bases with no gene match: 11. CDR3 length equals 17 residues. CDR1 SGDLS and CDR2 YYNGEE come from the germline V gene. CDR3 protein: CASSRRTSGSPTDTQYF. The CDR3 nucleotides read TGTGCCAGCAGTCGACGGACTAGCGGAAGCCCCACAGATACGCAGTATTTT. The entire variable domain, with the rest obtained from reference TRBV9 and TRBJ2-3, is as follows: DSGVTQTPKHLITATGQRVTLRCSPRSGDLSVYWYQQSLDQGLQFLIQYYNGEERAKGNILERFSAQQFPDLHSELNLSSLELGDSALYFCASSRRTSGSPTDTQYFGPGTRLTVL.

This clonotype was seen ten or more times. The chain carries TRBV30 and TRBJ1-1; D gene unclear. CDR1 and CDR2 (germline): GTSNPN, SVGIG (reference sequence). Trimming cost V 5 bases and J 1 base, with 8 bases left between them. The CDR3 runs 12 residues. The CDR3 region has the DNA TGTGCCTGGGGACGGGGGAACACTGAAGCTTTCTTT. Its translation is CAWGRGNTEAFF.

This clonotype was seen repeatedly, ten times or more. The gene calls are TRBV18 and TRBJ2-7; 11 bases fit TRBD1. The trim removed 1 base at V and 1 base at J, leaving 3 bases unmatched. Per the germline V gene, CDR1 is KGHSH and CDR2 is LQKENI. The CDR3 runs to 16 residues. CDR3 loop: CASSPLGTGGSYEQYF. DNA for the CDR3: TGTGCCAGCTCACCACTGGGGACAGGGGGATCCTACGAGCAGTACTTC.

This clonotype has more than one count but fewer than ten. The rearrangement links TRBV4-1 to TRBJ2-5; 15 nucleotides align to TRBD2. Germline loops: CDR1 MGHRA, CDR2 YSYEKL. The trim removed 0 bases at V and 9 bases at J, leaving 8 bases unmatched. The CDR3 length is 17 residues. The CDR3 here is CASSQEGGTSGRKSQYF. CDR3 in DNA: TGCGCCAGCAGCCAAGAAGGAGGGACTAGCGGGAGGAAGTCCCAGTACTTC.

This clonotype was counted ten times or more. The chain employs TRBV30 and TRBJ2-1; 8 nucleotides align to TRBD1. From germline, CDR1 is GTSNPN and CDR2 SVGIG (reference sequence). The CDR3 extends over 13 amino acids. V gave up 7 bases and J gave up 9 bases; unmatched junction bases: 11. CDR3 sequence reads: CAYGGQGTGEQFF. The CDR3 DNA is TGTGCCTATGGCGGACAGGGAACCGGTGAGCAGTTCTTC.

In this sample, this clonotype turned up many times. The chain employs TRBV4-1 and TRBJ1-5; D unclear. From germline, CDR1 is MGHRA and CDR2 YSYEKL. V lost 3 bases and J lost 6, with 12 bases in between. CDR3 length: 14 amino acids. This chain's CDR3 is CASSQQTRSQPQHF. In DNA, the CDR3 is TGCGCCAGCAGCCAGCAGACAAGAAGTCAGCCCCAGCATTTT.

This clonotype has a count of ten or more. The genes are TRBV7-8 and TRBJ1-2; D is uncertain. Germline V CDR1 and CDR2: SGHVS, FQNEAQ. Trimming cost V 5 bases and J 3 bases, with 16 bases left between them. The CDR3 extends over 15 amino acids. CDR3: CASSAHLAAYYGYTF. The DNA for the CDR3 is TGTGCCAGCAGCGCCCACCTGGCCGCTTACTATGGCTACACCTTC.

This clonotype was found many times. This could be a read error, since a much larger clone is one nucleotide away. The chain has TRBV6-1 and TRBJ2-7; a weak D match, TRBD2 (6 bases). Trimming pared 0 bases from V and 6 bases from J, leaving 18 bases between. The CDR3 loop spans 16 amino acids. Per the germline V gene, CDR1 is MNHNS and CDR2 is SASEGT. As DNA, the CDR3 is TGTGCCAGCAGTGAAGCAGCCCCCGCGCGGGGAGGCGAGCAGTACTTC. Its translation: CASSEAAPARGGEQYF.